This T cell receptor (beta chain) was recovered during a study of blood T cell repertoires in COVID-19. The repertoire was sequenced with immunoSEQ multiplex PCR; TCRdb's copy has only in-frame clones and lacks some. The table includes over 120,000 clones, roughly 78% detected once. Enrolled through a virtual design, the participants were between roughly 18 and 100 years of age and came from 24 US areas. Participants reported their clinical history, and cohort assignment relied on those reports. Germline V lookup: CDR1 SNHLY, CDR2 FYNNEI. This CDR3 spans 14 amino acids. Trimming shortened V by 9 bases and J by 6 bases, and 17 bases separated the two germline ends. This clone has more than one count but fewer than ten.

This chain joins TRBV2 and TRBJ2-2, with D possibly matching TRBD1 (6 bases). This clonotype originated in a woman in her forties or fifties who had recovered from COVID-19. The sequenced sample was PBMCs or T cells enriched from blood (not recorded which). CDR3 sequence reads: CARAGRGRAGELFF. In DNA, the CDR3 is TGTGCCAGAGCAGGCAGGGGAAGGGCCGGGGAGCTGTTTTTT.